Below, 32 T cell receptor beta chains from the same sample are listed, as sequenced in a study of T cell changes during pregnancy in multiple sclerosis. Clones were read by immunoSEQ multiplex PCR, and TCRdb kept only the in-frame ones, dropping some. The sample lists 30,000 to 40,000 clones, roughly nine tenths seen once, with 0.7% to 0.85% in the top ten. Here the sequenced sample was CD4+ T cells from peripheral blood mononuclear cells, taken after pregnancy. The receptors stem from a female donor in good health, enrolled as a control in a pregnancy study.

The chain is built from TRBV28 and TRBJ1-2, with a weak D call TRBD1 (5 bases). Germline V gene lookup returns CDR1 MDHEN and CDR2 SYDVKM. Trimming left V 1 base short and J 8 bases short, with 8 bases between. CDR3 length: 12 residues. The CDR3 loop is CASSLFQGGYTF. The DNA for the CDR3 is TGTGCCAGCAGTTTATTCCAGGGCGGCTACACCTTC.

The chain combines TRBV11-2 with TRBJ2-1, with D perhaps matching TRBD2 (6 bases). Trimming removed 5 bases from V and 15 bases from J, with 14 bases in between. The CDR3 spans 11 residues. Per germline, CDR1 SGHAT and CDR2 FQNNGV. The CDR3 loop reads CASSPGGRSFF. Here the CDR3 DNA reads TGTGCCAGCAGCCCCGGAGGGCGGTCGTTCTTC.

The rearrangement joins TRBV27 to TRBJ2-2; 8 nucleotides match TRBD2. This CDR3 is built from 14 residues. Germline V gene lookup returns CDR1 MNHEY and CDR2 SMNVEV (reference sequence). Trimming took 5 bases from V and 5 from J; bases not matched to a gene: 4. CDR3 sequence: CASSPQRGTGELFF. The CDR3 DNA reads as TGTGCCAGCAGTCCCCAGCGGGGGACCGGGGAGCTGTTTTTT.

This clone was recorded only once. The chain employs TRBV5-5 and TRBJ1-3; unclear D gene. V lost 0 bases and J lost 0, with 4 bases in between. Germline V gene lookup returns CDR1 SGHKS and CDR2 YYEKEE (reference sequence). The CDR3 is 14 amino acids. DNA for the CDR3: TGTGCCAGCAGCTTGGACGGCTCTGGAAACACCATATATTTT. Protein sequence: CASSLDGSGNTIYF.

This clone has just one count. This CDR3 is CASSPTSGGANEQFF. Here the CDR3 DNA reads TGTGCCAGCAGTCCGACTAGCGGGGGGGCCAACGAGCAGTTCTTC. The chain is built from TRBV2 and TRBJ2-1; 14 bases are a match to TRBD2. Germline CDR1 reads SNHLY; CDR2 reads FYNNEI. This CDR3 spans 15 amino acids. V was clipped by 5 bases and J by 10 bases; unmatched bases: 7.

The rearrangement joins TRBV13 to TRBJ1-3; D not resolved. Germline CDR1 is PRHDT and CDR2 is FYEKMQ (reference sequence). V lost 10 bases, J lost 4 bases, and 8 bases lay in between. The CDR3 runs to 11 residues. The CDR3, as DNA: TGTGCCACCCAGGCCGGAAACACCATATATTTT. Encoded protein: CATQAGNTIYF.

The rearrangement links TRBV28 to TRBJ1-6; D remains unclear. The CDR3 totals 13 residues. CDR1 is MDHEN and CDR2 is SYDVKM in the germline V gene. Trimming shortened V by 7 bases and J by 5 bases, and 9 bases separated the two germline ends. CDR3 DNA: TGTGCCAGCACTCGACGGGATAATTCACCCCTCCACTTT. Translating gives CASTRRDNSPLHF.

V usage is TRBV9 and J usage is TRBJ2-3; D unclear. The ends were cut back, 4 bases at V and 2 bases at J, with 17 bases in the middle. This CDR3 region has 16 residues. CDR1 is SGDLS and CDR2 is YYNGEE in the germline V gene. Here the CDR3 reads CASSPLARLDTDTQYF. In DNA, the CDR3 is TGTGCCAGCAGCCCCCTGGCTAGATTAGACACAGATACGCAGTATTTT.

The V gene is TRBV5-6, the J gene TRBJ1-2, with TRBD1 matching over 7 bases. This CDR3 is 14 amino acids long. J gave up 4 bases and V 4 bases, and 7 bases lay outside the gene matches. Per germline, CDR1 SGHDT and CDR2 YYEEEE. CDR3 DNA: TGTGCCAGCAGCCGGGACAGCGCCGGCTATGGCTACACCTTC. It is translated as CASSRDSAGYGYTF. Drawing the rest from reference TRBV5-6 and TRBJ1-2, the complete variable domain is DAGVTQSPTHLIKTRGQQVTLRCSPKSGHDTVSWYQQALGQGPQFIFQYYEEEERQRGNFPDRFSGHQFPNYSSELNVNALLLGDSALYLCASSRDSAGYGYTFGSGTRLTVV.

V gene TRBV11-3 combines with J gene TRBJ2-7; TRBD1 matches at 9 bases. With V trimmed by 3 bases and J by 5 bases, 5 bases remained unmatched. Germline values: CDR1 SGHNT, CDR2 YENEEA. The length of the CDR3 is 14 residues. Written as DNA, the CDR3 is TGTGCCAGCAGCTTGGGACAGGGTTCCCACGAGCAGTACTTC. It translates to CASSLGQGSHEQYF.

V and J are TRBV7-2 and TRBJ2-7; 10 bases are shared with TRBD2. The ends lost 5 bases at V and 3 bases at J; junction bases unmatched: 4. The CDR3 loop spans 14 amino acids. Germline CDR1 SGHTA, CDR2 FQGNSA. The CDR3 is CASSPTSGVYEQYF. The DNA for the CDR3 is TGTGCCAGCAGCCCCACTAGCGGGGTCTACGAGCAGTACTTC.

This chain joins TRBV10-1 and TRBJ2-5; D is possibly TRBD2 (5 bases). Trimming removed 0 bases from V and 4 bases from J, with 9 bases in between. The germline CDR1 and CDR2 sequences are WNHNN and SYGVQD (reference sequence). This CDR3 comprises 14 residues. CDR3 nucleotides: TGCGCCAGCAGTGAGTCGAGTGGAGGAGAGACCCAGTACTTC. This sequence encodes CASSESSGGETQYF.

This chain links TRBV18 with TRBJ2-3, with D unclear. Germline values: CDR1 KGHSH, CDR2 LQKENI. The length of the CDR3 is 15 residues. Trimming shortened V by 2 bases and J by 7 bases, and 16 bases separated the two germline ends. CDR3 sequence: CASSPLPGSEYTQYF. The CDR3 DNA follows: TGTGCCAGCTCACCATTACCTGGAAGCGAGTATACGCAGTATTTT.

The rearrangement links TRBV15 to TRBJ2-7; TRBD1 matches at 9 bases. Germline V gene lookup returns CDR1 LNHNV and CDR2 YYDKDF (reference sequence). The CDR3 runs 14 residues. V was pared by 3 bases and J by 4 bases, with 4 bases of the junction left unmatched. Here the CDR3 DNA reads TGTGCCACCAGCAGCCGGGACAGGGCGTACGAGCAGTACTTC. This codes for CATSSRDRAYEQYF.

CDR3 nucleotide sequence: TGTGCCTGGGACAGGGGTTTCAACGTCCTGACTTTC. Its translation: CAWDRGFNVLTF. The chain has TRBV30 and TRBJ2-6; 8 bases fit TRBD1. Germline CDR1 and CDR2: GTSNPN and SVGIG (reference sequence). Trimming at V came to 5 bases and at J to 9 bases, leaving 3 bases not matched to a gene. The CDR3 runs 12 residues.

The table lists this clone with a count of one. This chain connects TRBV5-1 to TRBJ2-5, with a possible D match to TRBD2 (5 bases). Deletions cut 5 bases from V and 10 bases from J, with 18 bases between. There are 13 residues in the CDR3. Germline V gene sequence: CDR1 SGHRS, CDR2 YFSETQ. The CDR3 DNA follows: TGCGCCAGCAGGTCAGATATCCGAGAGGGCCAGTACTTC. Its translation: CASRSDIREGQYF.

The V and J genes are TRBV28 and TRBJ1-6; 7 positions agree with TRBD1. This CDR3 has 15 residues. Germline CDR1 reads MDHEN; CDR2 reads SYDVKM. After removal of 4 bases from V and 10 bases from J, the junction contained 10 bases not matched to a gene. CDR3: CASSWPGQDSSPLHF. CDR3 sequence (DNA): TGTGCCAGCAGTTGGCCCGGACAGGACAGCTCACCCCTCCACTTT.

The chain links TRBV2 to TRBJ1-5; 9 bases align to TRBD1. Germline-derived CDR1 and CDR2 are SNHLY and FYNNEI. CDR3 length equals 17 residues. With V trimmed by 2 bases and J by 7 bases, 12 bases remained unmatched. Written as DNA, the CDR3 is TGTGCCAGCAGTGAACAACAGGGGGCTCCTATAGGGCAGCCCCAGCATTTT. Residues: CASSEQQGAPIGQPQHF.

This clone showed up just a few times. The chain couples TRBV6-6 to TRBJ2-5; 11 bases match TRBD1. The V gene's germline CDR1 is MNHNY and CDR2 SVGAGI (reference sequence). CDR3 length equals 14 residues. V was clipped by 6 bases and J by 5 bases; unmatched bases: 5. CDR3 region: CASRDRGRGETQYF. CDR3 bases: TGTGCCAGCAGGGACAGGGGGCGGGGGGAGACCCAGTACTTC.

This chain uses TRBV4-3 with TRBJ1-6; 10 bases are a match to TRBD1. Germline-derived CDR1 and CDR2 are LGHNA and YSLEER. CDR3 length equals 15 residues. Trimming at V came to 3 bases and at J to 7 bases, leaving 3 bases not matched to a gene. CDR3 in DNA: TGCGCCAGCAGCCAGGGACAGGGGATAAATTCACCCCTCCACTTT. Translated, it gives CASSQGQGINSPLHF.

The CDR3 nucleotides are TGTGCCAGCAGTTACCCCGGGACACCGAACACTGAAGCTTTCTTT. This translates into CASSYPGTPNTEAFF. J is TRBJ1-1 and V is TRBV6-6; tentative D call: TRBD1 (6 bases). Germline V gives CDR1 MNHNY, CDR2 SVGAGI (reference sequence). Trimming took off 2 bases at V and 1 base at J, with 11 bases between the two ends. The CDR3 has 15 amino acids.

The chain links TRBV5-1 to TRBJ2-1; 8 nucleotides agree with TRBD2. Per the germline V gene, CDR1 is SGHRS and CDR2 is YFSETQ. This CDR3 is built from 15 residues. J gave up 5 bases and V 2 bases, and 6 bases lay outside the gene matches. CDR3 nucleotide sequence: TGCGCCAGCAGCTTTATCGGGGGGGCAAACAATGAGCAGTTCTTC. Amino acids: CASSFIGGANNEQFF.

V usage is TRBV9 and J usage is TRBJ1-1; D may be TRBD1 (6 bases). The V end was cut by 3 bases, the J end by 5 bases, with 17 bases between. The CDR3 runs 15 residues. Germline lookup yields CDR1 SGDLS and CDR2 YYNGEE. The CDR3 region is CASSGRQAPGTEAFF. As DNA, the CDR3 is TGTGCCAGCAGCGGCCGACAGGCCCCGGGGACTGAAGCTTTCTTT.

Worth noting for this clone: One junction end disagrees with the germline gene, perhaps due to a read error. The chain recombines TRBV5-4 with TRBJ1-6; 7 bases are a match to TRBD1. This CDR3 comprises 14 residues. Germline CDR1 reads SGHNT; CDR2 reads YYREEE (reference sequence). As DNA, the CDR3 is TGTGCCAGCAGTTTGGACAGGTCTAATTCACCCCTCCACTTT. Protein: CASSLDRSNSPLHF. The full variable domain, rest sourced from reference TRBV5-4 and TRBJ1-6, is ETGVTQSPTHLIKTRGQQVTLRCSSQSGHNTVSWYQQALGQGPQFIFQYYREEENGRGNFPPRFSGLQFPNYSSELNVNALELDDSALYLCASSLDRSNSPLHFGNGTRLTVT.

This chain joins TRBV18 and TRBJ1-1; 8 nucleotides align to TRBD1. Germline V gene data show CDR1 as KGHSH and CDR2 as LQKENI. The V gene end was trimmed by 4 bases and the J gene end by 5 bases; junction bases not matched to a gene: 6. The CDR3 spans 14 residues. CDR3 sequence: CASSRDRGGTEAFF. In DNA form, the CDR3 reads TGTGCCAGCTCACGAGACAGGGGCGGGACTGAAGCTTTCTTT.

The chain couples TRBV10-3 to TRBJ2-5; 11 bases are shared with TRBD2. The CDR3 sequence is 15 residues long. J was trimmed by 5 bases and V by 6 bases; bases with no gene match: 8. Germline V gene data show CDR1 as ENHRY and CDR2 as SYGVKD. This chain's CDR3 is CAISVTSGVPETQYF. CDR3 bases: TGTGCCATCAGCGTGACTAGCGGGGTACCGGAGACCCAGTACTTC.

J is TRBJ2-1 and V is TRBV6-1; 11 bases map to TRBD2. With V trimmed by 4 bases and J by 6 bases, 11 bases remained unmatched. Germline-derived CDR1 and CDR2 are MNHNS and SASEGT. This CDR3 region has 17 residues. The CDR3 loop reads CASSAQLLAGVFNEQFF. CDR3 nucleotides: TGTGCCAGCAGTGCCCAACTACTAGCGGGGGTCTTCAATGAGCAGTTCTTC.

This chain links TRBV4-3 with TRBJ1-1; TRBD1 might be the D (6 bases). Germline CDR1 is LGHNA and CDR2 is YSLEER. V gave up 1 base and J gave up 4 bases, with 16 bases separating them. This CDR3 has 16 residues. This chain's CDR3 is CASSQGQGIGVTEAFF. The CDR3 bases are TGCGCCAGCAGCCAAGGGCAGGGGATTGGGGTCACTGAAGCTTTCTTT.

CDR3 bases: TGTGCCAGCAGTGGGGGTTCGGAGACGGGGGATGAAAAACTGTTTTTT. The encoded protein is CASSGGSETGDEKLFF. The V call is TRBV25-1, the J call TRBJ1-4, with D possibly matching TRBD1 (5 bases). The CDR3 length is 16 residues. Germline V gene sequence: CDR1 MGHDK, CDR2 SYGVNS. V was pared by 4 bases and J by 6 bases, with 18 bases between.

CDR3 DNA sequence: TGTGCCAGCCTTTCGAGGGCTACTGAAAAACTGTTTTTT. The encoded protein is CASLSRATEKLFF. V and J are TRBV28 and TRBJ1-4; no reliable D call. Germline CDR1 is MDHEN and CDR2 is SYDVKM. Trimming took 8 bases from V and 7 from J, leaving 14 bases between them. This CDR3 contains 13 residues.

The J gene is TRBJ2-5, the V gene TRBV2; 15 bases match TRBD2. Germline-derived CDR1 and CDR2 are SNHLY and FYNNEI. The CDR3 is made up of 16 amino acids. The trim removed 9 bases at V and 5 bases at J, leaving 10 bases unmatched. This CDR3 reads CARGGTSGRSGETQYF. CDR3 nucleotide sequence: TGTGCCAGAGGGGGGACTAGCGGGAGGTCCGGGGAGACCCAGTACTTC.

This chain connects TRBV5-4 to TRBJ2-7; TRBD1 aligns across 7 bases. V gave up 4 bases and J gave up 3 bases; unmatched junction bases: 10. Germline V gene sequence: CDR1 SGHNT, CDR2 YYREEE (reference sequence). There are 15 residues in the CDR3. The CDR3 region is CASSIPGQSNYEQYF. The CDR3, as DNA: TGTGCCAGCAGCATCCCGGGACAGTCGAACTACGAGCAGTACTTC.